This record looks at one TCR beta chain sequence and its context. Its antigen is still unknown. Extraction of RNA preceded its reverse transcription into cDNA, which served as the sequencing template. Profiling relied on immunoSEQ multiplex PCR, and the TCRdb table lists in-frame clones only, not all of them. This repertoire shows 100,000 or so clones, approximately 63% found once; its top ten account for over 15%. The data were obtained in a study of CD8+ T cells in alopecia areata. Treatment defined: oral pan-JAK inhibitor, 5-10 mg twice daily. CD4+ and CD8+ T cells were sorted from PBMCs. Study observations and caveats: Only a single nonresponder existed, so baseline CD8+ expansion links stay unclear.

J gave up 5 bases and V 5 bases, and 9 bases lay outside the gene matches. The CDR3 is 15 residues long. Germline V gene lookup returns CDR1 GTSNPN and CDR2 SVGIG (reference sequence). This sample comprised CD8+ T cells sorted from blood, obtained between weeks 55 and 65, from a patient treated with tofacitinib. The source of this sequence is a human donor with alopecia areata. The rearrangement links TRBV30 to TRBJ2-2; 9 bases are shared with TRBD1. CDR3 sequence (DNA): TGTGCCTGGGATTCCGGGACAGGGATTACCGGGGAGCTGTTTTTT. The encoded protein is CAWDSGTGITGELFF.